Each of the 15 T cell receptor beta chains below was sequenced from the same sample in a study of T cell changes during pregnancy in multiple sclerosis. TCRdb's copy holds only in-frame clones and misses some; the assay was immunoSEQ multiplex PCR. The table has about 49,000 clones, under 95% seen once. This specimen consisted of CD8+ T cells from peripheral blood mononuclear cells, obtained before pregnancy. The receptors here all came from a female donor with multiple sclerosis, enrolled in a pregnancy study.

This sequence joins TRBV27 and TRBJ1-5; D perhaps matches TRBD1 (6 bases). V was cut by 0 bases and J by 3 bases, with 9 bases left in between. The CDR3 totals 15 residues. Looked up from germline, CDR1 is MNHEY and CDR2 is SMNVEV (reference sequence). CDR3 protein: CASSLSWTANQPQHF. In nucleotides, the CDR3 is TGTGCCAGCAGTTTATCCTGGACAGCCAATCAGCCCCAGCATTTT.

The V call is TRBV2, the J call TRBJ1-5; the match to TRBD1 covers 8 bases. V lost 6 bases to trimming and J lost 5 bases; unmatched junction nucleotides: 3. The CDR3 has 13 residues. Germline V gene data show CDR1 as SNHLY and CDR2 as FYNNEI. CDR3 sequence reads: CASSEDRDQPQHF. In DNA, the CDR3 is TGTGCCAGCAGCGAGGACAGGGATCAGCCCCAGCATTTT.

This chain connects TRBV4-1 to TRBJ2-7; 8 bases agree with TRBD1. Per the germline V gene, CDR1 is MGHRA and CDR2 is YSYEKL. After removal of 1 base from V and 2 bases from J, the junction contained 7 bases not matched to a gene. The CDR3 runs 16 residues. The CDR3 bases are TGCGCCAGCAGCCAAGGCCCGGACAGGGCTACCTACGAGCAGTACTTC. Translation: CASSQGPDRATYEQYF.

This rearrangement joins TRBV9 to TRBJ2-1; the match to TRBD2 covers 9 bases. Germline trimming cut 4 bases from V and 6 bases from J; bases unmatched to any gene: 8. CDR1 is SGDLS, CDR2 YYNGEE, per germline. CDR3 length: 15 residues. CDR3 residues: CASSISGSPANEQFF. The CDR3 DNA is TGTGCCAGCAGCATTAGCGGGAGCCCCGCCAATGAGCAGTTCTTC.

V usage is TRBV7-9 and J usage is TRBJ2-1; D is unclear. The CDR3 totals 12 residues. V was trimmed by 4 bases and J by 5 bases, leaving 6 bases between them. Germline V gives CDR1 SEHNR, CDR2 FQNEAQ (reference sequence). The CDR3 DNA reads as TGTGCCAGCAGCTCCGAGGACAATGAGCAGTTCTTC. Protein: CASSSEDNEQFF.

J is TRBJ1-5 and V is TRBV5-1; D gene unclear. This CDR3 is built from 15 residues. V gave up 6 bases and J gave up 1 base, with 14 bases separating them. Germline CDR1 is SGHRS and CDR2 is YFSETQ. CDR3 coding DNA: TGCGCCAGCACCCCCTATCCGGGGAGCAATCAGCCCCAGCATTTT. Translation: CASTPYPGSNQPQHF. Full variable domain (outside the CDR3, taken from reference TRBV5-1 and TRBJ1-5): KAGVTQTPRYLIKTRGQQVTLSCSPISGHRSVSWYQQTPGQGLQFLFEYFSETQRNKGNFPGRFSGRQFSNSRSEMNVSTLELGDSALYLCASTPYPGSNQPQHFGDGTRLSIL.

The chain employs TRBV29-1 and TRBJ2-7; TRBD1 might be the D (6 bases). The V end was cut by 1 base, the J end by 5 bases, with 12 bases between. Germline values: CDR1 SQVTM, CDR2 ANQGSEA. The CDR3 consists of 13 residues. In DNA form, the CDR3 reads TGCAGCGTTGAAGGGGCCGGGACAAACGAGCAGTACTTC. The encoded protein is CSVEGAGTNEQYF.

The CDR3 reads CASSHPAGAGTNTGELFF. CDR3 DNA: TGTGCCAGCAGTCACCCAGCAGGGGCCGGAACGAACACCGGGGAGCTGTTTTTT. This chain links TRBV28 with TRBJ2-2, with D perhaps matching TRBD1 (6 bases). The CDR3 has 18 residues. Germline assignment: CDR1 MDHEN and CDR2 SYDVKM. Trimming took 5 bases from V and 0 from J, leaving 19 bases between them.

The chain is built from TRBV29-1 and TRBJ2-7; TRBD1 aligns across 7 bases. Germline CDR1 is SQVTM and CDR2 is ANQGSEA. V shed 4 bases and J 2 bases; nucleotides not matched to a gene: 2. The CDR3 has 12 residues. The CDR3 coding sequence is TGCAGCGTTGGGGACAGCCCCTACGAGCAGTACTTC. It translates to CSVGDSPYEQYF.

The V call is TRBV29-1, the J call TRBJ1-1; no definite D call. Trimming pared 4 bases from V and 1 base from J, leaving 7 bases between. This CDR3 region has 12 residues. CDR1 is SQVTM, CDR2 ANQGSEA, per germline. CDR3 sequence: CSVGASNTEAFF. The CDR3 nucleotides are TGCAGCGTTGGGGCGTCGAACACTGAAGCTTTCTTT.

The CDR3 reads CASSPYSGTYQFF. The CDR3 DNA follows: TGTGCCAGCAGTCCGTACTCCGGGACATATCAGTTCTTC. This chain joins TRBV27 and TRBJ2-1, with D possibly matching TRBD1 (6 bases). Germline V lookup: CDR1 MNHEY, CDR2 SMNVEV (reference sequence). The V end lost 5 bases, the J end lost 13 bases, and 18 bases lay between the germline ends. This CDR3 is 13 amino acids long.

The chain is built from TRBV11-2 and TRBJ2-1, with 7 bases aligning to TRBD2. The CDR3 runs to 14 residues. V dropped 1 base and J dropped 9; count of bases not matched to a gene: 6. Germline V gene data show CDR1 as SGHAT and CDR2 as FQNNGV. The CDR3 DNA follows: TGTGCCAGCAGCTTAGTGGGGAGGGCCGGTGAGCAGTTCTTC. Translation gives CASSLVGRAGEQFF.

This rearrangement joins TRBV4-2 to TRBJ2-1; weak D call: TRBD2 (6 bases). The CDR3 length is 17 residues. Trimming took 1 base from V and 0 from J, leaving 13 bases between them. CDR1 and CDR2 (germline): LGHNA, YNFKEQ. CDR3 sequence (DNA): TGTGCCAGCAGCCAAGGGGCTGGCGGGATCTCCTACAATGAGCAGTTCTTC. The encoded protein is CASSQGAGGISYNEQFF.

This sequence joins TRBV28 and TRBJ1-2; TRBD1 aligns across 9 bases. Looked up from germline, CDR1 is MDHEN and CDR2 is SYDVKM. CDR3 size: 13 residues. With V trimmed by 5 bases and J by 7 bases, 5 bases remained unmatched. This CDR3 reads CASSAQGAFGYTF. The CDR3 nucleotides are TGTGCCAGCAGTGCACAGGGGGCGTTTGGCTACACCTTC.

V gene TRBV9 combines with J gene TRBJ2-5; maybe TRBD1 (6 bases). Germline V gene data show CDR1 as SGDLS and CDR2 as YYNGEE. The germline V and J ends were trimmed by 4 bases and 0 bases, with 13 bases remaining between them. The CDR3 runs 15 residues. CDR3 loop: CASSRRDRYQETQYF. Written as DNA, the CDR3 is TGTGCCAGCAGCAGAAGAGACAGGTACCAAGAGACCCAGTACTTC.